This TCR beta chain was sequenced during a study of cytomegalovirus exposure and HLA in healthy donors. On the study more broadly: In a later analysis, it was reported that the 120 validation repertoires had been produced on the same platform as the 670 or so repertoires belonging to the first cohort.

The repertoire was sequenced with immunoSEQ multiplex PCR; TCRdb's copy has only in-frame clones and lacks some. The repertoire has about 330,000 clones, about nine tenths of them found once; the top ten carry about 0.91%. Separate from the roughly 630-subject first cohort was the approximately 130-subject validation cohort, to which the donors belonged. Study conclusions and caveats: Cytomegalovirus-associated status was assigned to 150 to 200 TCR beta chains.

This clone was found a few times. Its antigen is unidentified. The clonotype comes from a woman between 18 and 29 years old in good health and CMV-seronegative. The sequenced sample consisted of PBMCs.

The chain's CDR3 is CASGLSGITEAFF. In DNA form, the CDR3 reads TGTGCTAGTGGTTTGAGCGGGATCACTGAAGCTTTCTTT. J is TRBJ1-1 and V is TRBV12-5; D gene unclear. In germline, CDR1 is LGHNT, CDR2 FRNRAP. This CDR3 is built from 13 residues. Trimming shortened V by 2 bases and J by 4 bases, and 8 bases separated the two germline ends.